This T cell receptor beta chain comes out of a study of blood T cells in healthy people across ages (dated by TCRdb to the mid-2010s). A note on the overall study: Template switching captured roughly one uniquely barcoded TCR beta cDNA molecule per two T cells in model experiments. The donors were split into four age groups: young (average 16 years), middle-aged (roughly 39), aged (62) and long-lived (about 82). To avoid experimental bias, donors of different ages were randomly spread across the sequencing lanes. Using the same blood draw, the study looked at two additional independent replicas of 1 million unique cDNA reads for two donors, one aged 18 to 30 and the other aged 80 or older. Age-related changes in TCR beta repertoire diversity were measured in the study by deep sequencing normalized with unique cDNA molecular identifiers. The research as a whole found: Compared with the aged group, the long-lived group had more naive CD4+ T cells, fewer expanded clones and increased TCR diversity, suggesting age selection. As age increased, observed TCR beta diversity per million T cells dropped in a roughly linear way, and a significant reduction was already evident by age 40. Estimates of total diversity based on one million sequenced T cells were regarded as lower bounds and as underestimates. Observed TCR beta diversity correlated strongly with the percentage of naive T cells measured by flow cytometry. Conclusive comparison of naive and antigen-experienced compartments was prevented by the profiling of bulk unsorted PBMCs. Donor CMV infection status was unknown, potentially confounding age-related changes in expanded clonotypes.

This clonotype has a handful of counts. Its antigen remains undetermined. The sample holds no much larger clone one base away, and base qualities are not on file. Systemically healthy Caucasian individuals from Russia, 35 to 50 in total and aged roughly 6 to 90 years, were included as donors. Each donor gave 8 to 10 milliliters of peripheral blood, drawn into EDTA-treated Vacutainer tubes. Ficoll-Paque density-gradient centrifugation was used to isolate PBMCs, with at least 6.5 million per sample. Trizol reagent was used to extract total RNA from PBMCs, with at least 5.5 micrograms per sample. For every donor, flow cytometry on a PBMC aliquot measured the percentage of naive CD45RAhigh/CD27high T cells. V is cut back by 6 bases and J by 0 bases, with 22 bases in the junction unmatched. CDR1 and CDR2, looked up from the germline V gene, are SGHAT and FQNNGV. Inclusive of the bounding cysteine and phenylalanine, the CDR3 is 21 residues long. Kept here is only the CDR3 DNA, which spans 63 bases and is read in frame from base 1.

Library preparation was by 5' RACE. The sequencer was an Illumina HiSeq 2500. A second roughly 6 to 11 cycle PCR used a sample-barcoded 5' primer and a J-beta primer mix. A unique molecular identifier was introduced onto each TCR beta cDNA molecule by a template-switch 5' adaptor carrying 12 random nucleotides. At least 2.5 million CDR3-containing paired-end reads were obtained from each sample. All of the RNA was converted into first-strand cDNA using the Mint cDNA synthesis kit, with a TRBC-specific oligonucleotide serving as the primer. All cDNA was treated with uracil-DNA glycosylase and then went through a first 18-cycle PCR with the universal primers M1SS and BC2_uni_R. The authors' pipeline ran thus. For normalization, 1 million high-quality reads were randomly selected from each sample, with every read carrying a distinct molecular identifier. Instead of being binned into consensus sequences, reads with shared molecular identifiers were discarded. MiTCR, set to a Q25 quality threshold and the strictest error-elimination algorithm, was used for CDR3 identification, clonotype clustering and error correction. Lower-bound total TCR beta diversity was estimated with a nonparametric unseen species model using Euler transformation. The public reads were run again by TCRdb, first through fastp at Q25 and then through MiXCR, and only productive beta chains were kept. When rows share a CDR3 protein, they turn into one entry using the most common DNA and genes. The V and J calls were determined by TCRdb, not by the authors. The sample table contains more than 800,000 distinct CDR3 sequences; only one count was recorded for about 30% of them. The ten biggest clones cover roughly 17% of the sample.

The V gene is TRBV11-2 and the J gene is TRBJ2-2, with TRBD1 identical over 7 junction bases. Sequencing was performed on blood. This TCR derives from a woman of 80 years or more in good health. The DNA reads TGTGCCAGCAGGAAAGGCTCTGGGACAGAGAAGTTTTTCGCGAACACCGGGGAGCTGTTTTTT. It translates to CASRKGSGTEKFFANTGELFF.